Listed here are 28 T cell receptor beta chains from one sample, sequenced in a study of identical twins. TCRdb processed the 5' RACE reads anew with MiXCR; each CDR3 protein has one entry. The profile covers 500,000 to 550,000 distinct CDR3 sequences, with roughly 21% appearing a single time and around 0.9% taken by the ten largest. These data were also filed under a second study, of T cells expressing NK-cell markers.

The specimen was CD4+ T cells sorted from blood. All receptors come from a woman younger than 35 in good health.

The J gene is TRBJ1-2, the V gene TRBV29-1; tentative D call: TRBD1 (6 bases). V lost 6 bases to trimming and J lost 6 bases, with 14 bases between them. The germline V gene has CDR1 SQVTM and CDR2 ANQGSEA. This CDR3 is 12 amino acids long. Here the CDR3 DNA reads TGCAGCGTCCTAAAGGGGGGGGATGGCTACACCTTC. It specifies CSVLKGGDGYTF.

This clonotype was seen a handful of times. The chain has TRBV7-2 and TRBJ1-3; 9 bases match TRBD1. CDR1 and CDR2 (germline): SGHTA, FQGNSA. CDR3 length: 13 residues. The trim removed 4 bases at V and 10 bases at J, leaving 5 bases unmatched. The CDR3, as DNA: TGTGCCAGCAGCTCCGGGACAGGGCGGACCATATATTTT. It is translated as CASSSGTGRTIYF.

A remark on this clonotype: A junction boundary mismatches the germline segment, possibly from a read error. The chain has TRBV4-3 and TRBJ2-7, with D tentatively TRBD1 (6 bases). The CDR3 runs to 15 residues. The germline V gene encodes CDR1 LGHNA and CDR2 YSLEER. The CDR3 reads CASSKDRTLSYEQYF. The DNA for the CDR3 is TGCGCCAGCAGCAAAGACAGGACCCTCTCCTACGAGCAGTACTTC.

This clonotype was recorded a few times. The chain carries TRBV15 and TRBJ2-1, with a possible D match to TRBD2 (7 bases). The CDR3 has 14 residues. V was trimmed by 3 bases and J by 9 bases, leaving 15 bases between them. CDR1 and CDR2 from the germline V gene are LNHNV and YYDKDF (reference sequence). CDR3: CATSRGGGLPEQFF. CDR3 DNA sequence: TGTGCCACCAGCAGGGGCGGGGGCCTTCCTGAGCAGTTCTTC.

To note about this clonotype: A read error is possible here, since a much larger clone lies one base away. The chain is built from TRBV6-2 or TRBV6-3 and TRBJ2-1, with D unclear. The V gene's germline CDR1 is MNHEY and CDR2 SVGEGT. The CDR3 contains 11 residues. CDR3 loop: CASRTYYEQFF. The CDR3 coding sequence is TGTGCCAGCAGAACCTACTATGAGCAGTTCTTC.

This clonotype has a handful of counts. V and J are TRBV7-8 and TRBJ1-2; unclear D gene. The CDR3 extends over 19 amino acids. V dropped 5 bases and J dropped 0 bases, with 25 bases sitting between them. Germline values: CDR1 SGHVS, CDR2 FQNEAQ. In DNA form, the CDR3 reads TGTGCCAGCAGCAGGAGGGTTCCGGGCCCACGGTTAGCTAACTATGGCTACACCTTC. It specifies CASSRRVPGPRLANYGYTF.

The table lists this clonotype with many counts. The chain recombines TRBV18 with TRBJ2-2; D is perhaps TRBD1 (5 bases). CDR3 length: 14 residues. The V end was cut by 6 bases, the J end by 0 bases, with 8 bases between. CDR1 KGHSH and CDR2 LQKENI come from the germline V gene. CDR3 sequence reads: CASSSTANTGELFF. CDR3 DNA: TGTGCCAGCTCTTCGACAGCGAACACCGGGGAGCTGTTTTTT.

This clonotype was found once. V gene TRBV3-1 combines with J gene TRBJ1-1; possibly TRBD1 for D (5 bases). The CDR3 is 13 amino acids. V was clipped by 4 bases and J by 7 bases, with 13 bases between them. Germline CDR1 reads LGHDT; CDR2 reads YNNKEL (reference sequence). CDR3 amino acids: CASSRGTGGEAFF. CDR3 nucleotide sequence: TGTGCCAGCAGCCGAGGGACCGGGGGTGAAGCTTTCTTT.

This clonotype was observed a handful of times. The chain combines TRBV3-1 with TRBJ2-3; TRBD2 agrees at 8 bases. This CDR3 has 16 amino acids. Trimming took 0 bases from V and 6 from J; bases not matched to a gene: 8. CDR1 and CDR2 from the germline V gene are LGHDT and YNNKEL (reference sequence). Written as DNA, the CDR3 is TGTGCCAGCAGCCAAGAACCAAGCGGGGGATTGGATACGCAGTATTTT. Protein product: CASSQEPSGGLDTQYF.

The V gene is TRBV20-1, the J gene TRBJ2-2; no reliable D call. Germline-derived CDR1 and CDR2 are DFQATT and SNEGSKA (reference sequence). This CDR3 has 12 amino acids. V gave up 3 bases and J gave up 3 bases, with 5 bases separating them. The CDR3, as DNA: TGCAGTGCTAGCATGTACACCGGGGAGCTGTTTTTT. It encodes CSASMYTGELFF.

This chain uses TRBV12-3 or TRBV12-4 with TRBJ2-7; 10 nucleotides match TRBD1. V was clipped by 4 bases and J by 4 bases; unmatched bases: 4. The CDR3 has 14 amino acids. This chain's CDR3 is CASSWDRGVYEQYF. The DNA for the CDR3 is TGTGCCAGCAGTTGGGACAGGGGCGTATACGAGCAGTACTTC.

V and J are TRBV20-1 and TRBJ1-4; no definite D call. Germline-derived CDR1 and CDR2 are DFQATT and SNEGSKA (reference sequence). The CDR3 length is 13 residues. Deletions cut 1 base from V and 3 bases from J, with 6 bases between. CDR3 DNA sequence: TGCAGTGCTAGAGCAGTGTCTAATGAAAAACTGTTTTTT. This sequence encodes CSARAVSNEKLFF.

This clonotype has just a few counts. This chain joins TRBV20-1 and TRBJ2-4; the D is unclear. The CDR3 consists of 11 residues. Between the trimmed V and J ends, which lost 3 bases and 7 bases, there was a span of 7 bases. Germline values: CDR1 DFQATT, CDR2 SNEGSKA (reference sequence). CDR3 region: CSARPLNIQYF. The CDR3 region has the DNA TGCAGTGCTAGGCCCCTGAACATTCAGTACTTC.

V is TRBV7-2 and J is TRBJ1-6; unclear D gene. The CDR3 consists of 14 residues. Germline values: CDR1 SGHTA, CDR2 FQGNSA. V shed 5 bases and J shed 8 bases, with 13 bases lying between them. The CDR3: CASSPRLLYSPLHF. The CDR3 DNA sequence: TGTGCCAGCAGCCCTCGGCTCCTCTATTCACCCCTCCACTTT.

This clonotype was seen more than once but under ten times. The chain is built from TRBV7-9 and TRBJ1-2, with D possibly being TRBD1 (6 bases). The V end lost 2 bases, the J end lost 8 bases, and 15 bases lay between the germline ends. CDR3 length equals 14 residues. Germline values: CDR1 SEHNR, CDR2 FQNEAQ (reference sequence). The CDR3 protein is CASSLTGTGWGYTF. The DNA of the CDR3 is TGTGCCAGCAGCTTAACAGGGACGGGTTGGGGCTACACCTTC.

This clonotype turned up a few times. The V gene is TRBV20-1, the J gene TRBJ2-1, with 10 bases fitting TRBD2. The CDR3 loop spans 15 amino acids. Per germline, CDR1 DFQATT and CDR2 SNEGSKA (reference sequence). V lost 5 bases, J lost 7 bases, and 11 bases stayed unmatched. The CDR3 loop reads CSAPGASGSGNEQFF. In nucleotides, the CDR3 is TGCAGTGCTCCCGGGGCTAGCGGGAGCGGGAATGAGCAGTTCTTC.

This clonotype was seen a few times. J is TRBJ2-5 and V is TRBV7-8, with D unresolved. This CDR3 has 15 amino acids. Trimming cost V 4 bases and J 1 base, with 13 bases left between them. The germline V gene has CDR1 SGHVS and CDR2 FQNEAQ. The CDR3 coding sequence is TGTGCCAGCAGCTCAGACCCGACATTCCAAGAGACCCAGTACTTC. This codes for CASSSDPTFQETQYF.

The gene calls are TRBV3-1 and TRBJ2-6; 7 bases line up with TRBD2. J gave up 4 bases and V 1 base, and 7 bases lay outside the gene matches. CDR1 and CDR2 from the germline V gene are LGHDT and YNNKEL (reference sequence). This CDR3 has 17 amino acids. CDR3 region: CASSQVGGRSGANVLTF. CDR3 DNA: TGTGCCAGCAGCCAAGTCGGGGGGAGGTCCGGGGCCAACGTCCTGACTTTC.

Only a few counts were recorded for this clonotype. CDR3 amino acids: CASSRDGQYYEQYF. The CDR3 coding sequence is TGTGCCAGCAGCCGGGACGGACAGTACTACGAGCAGTACTTC. The gene calls are TRBV7-2 and TRBJ2-7; D perhaps matches TRBD1 (6 bases). The CDR3 length is 14 residues. V gave up 5 bases and J gave up 3 bases, with 14 bases separating them. From germline, CDR1 is SGHTA and CDR2 FQGNSA.

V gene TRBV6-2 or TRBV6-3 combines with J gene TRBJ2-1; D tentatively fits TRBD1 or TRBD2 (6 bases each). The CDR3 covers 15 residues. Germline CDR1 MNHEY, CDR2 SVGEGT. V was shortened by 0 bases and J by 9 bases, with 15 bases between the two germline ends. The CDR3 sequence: CASSYSRRGVAEQFF. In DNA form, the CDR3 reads TGTGCCAGCAGTTACTCGAGGAGGGGGGTCGCTGAGCAGTTCTTC.

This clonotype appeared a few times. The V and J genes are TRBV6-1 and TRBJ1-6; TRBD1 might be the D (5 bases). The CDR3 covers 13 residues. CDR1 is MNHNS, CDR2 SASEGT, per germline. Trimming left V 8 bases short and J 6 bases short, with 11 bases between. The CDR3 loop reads CASGRDLNSPLHF. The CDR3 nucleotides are TGTGCCAGCGGCCGGGACCTTAATTCACCCCTCCACTTT.

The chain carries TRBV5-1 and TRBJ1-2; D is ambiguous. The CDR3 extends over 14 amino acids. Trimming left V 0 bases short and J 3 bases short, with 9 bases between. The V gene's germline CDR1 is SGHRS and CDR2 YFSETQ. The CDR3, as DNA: TGCGCCAGCAGCTTGGGCAGCGGCTACTATGGCTACACCTTC. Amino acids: CASSLGSGYYGYTF.

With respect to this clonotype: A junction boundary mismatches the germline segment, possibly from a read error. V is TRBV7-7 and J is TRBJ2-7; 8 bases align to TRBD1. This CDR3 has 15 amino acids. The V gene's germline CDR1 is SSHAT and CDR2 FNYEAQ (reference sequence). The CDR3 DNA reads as TGTGCTAGCAGCTTAGCAGACAGGGGACGGTACGAGCAGTACTTC. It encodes CASSLADRGRYEQYF. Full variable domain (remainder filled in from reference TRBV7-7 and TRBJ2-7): GAGVSQSPRYKVTKRGQDVTLRCDPISSHATLYWYQQALGQGPEFLTYFNYEAQPDKSGLPSDRFSAERPEGSISTLTIQRTEQRDSAMYRCASSLADRGRYEQYFGPGTRLTVT.

CDR3 region: CATKKRGTHYEQYF. The CDR3 bases are TGTGCCACCAAAAAGCGGGGGACTCACTACGAGCAGTACTTC. V and J are TRBV6-1 and TRBJ2-7, with 8 bases matching TRBD2. J lost 3 bases, V lost 10 bases, and 11 bases had no gene match. Germline values: CDR1 MNHNS, CDR2 SASEGT. The CDR3 runs to 14 residues.

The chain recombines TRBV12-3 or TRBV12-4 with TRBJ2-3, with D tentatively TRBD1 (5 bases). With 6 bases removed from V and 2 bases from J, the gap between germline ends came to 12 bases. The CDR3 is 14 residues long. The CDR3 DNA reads TGTGCCAGCAGCCGGAAGGGGTCCACAGATACGCAGTATTTT. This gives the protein CASSRKGSTDTQYF.

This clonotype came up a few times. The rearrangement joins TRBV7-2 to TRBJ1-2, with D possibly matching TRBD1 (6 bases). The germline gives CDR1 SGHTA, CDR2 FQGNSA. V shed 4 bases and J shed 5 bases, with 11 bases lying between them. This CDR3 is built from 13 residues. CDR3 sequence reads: CASSSKGGYGYTF. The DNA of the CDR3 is TGTGCCAGCAGCTCCAAGGGGGGATATGGCTACACCTTC.

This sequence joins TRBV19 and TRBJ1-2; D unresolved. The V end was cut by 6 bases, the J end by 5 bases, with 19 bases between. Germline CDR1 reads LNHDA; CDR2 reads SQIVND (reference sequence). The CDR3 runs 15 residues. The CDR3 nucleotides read TGTGCCAGTAGATTCCGGTCCCCGGGAGCGTATGGCTACACCTTC. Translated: CASRFRSPGAYGYTF. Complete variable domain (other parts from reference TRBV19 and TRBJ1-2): DGGITQSPKYLFRKEGQNVTLSCEQNLNHDAMYWYRQDPGQGLRLIYYSQIVNDFQKGDIAEGYSVSREKKESFPLTVTSAQKNPTAFYLCASRFRSPGAYGYTFGSGTRLTVV.

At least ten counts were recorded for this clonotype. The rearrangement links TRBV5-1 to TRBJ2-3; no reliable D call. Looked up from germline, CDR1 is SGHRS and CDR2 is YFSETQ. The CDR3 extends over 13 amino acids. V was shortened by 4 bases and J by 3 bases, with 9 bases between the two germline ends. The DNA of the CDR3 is TGCGCCAGCAGCGTACAGCAGACAGATACGCAGTATTTT. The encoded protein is CASSVQQTDTQYF.